A single sample gave rise to the 15 T cell receptor beta chains below, sequenced in a study of shared clonotypes between healthy human individuals. The method was immunoSEQ multiplex PCR; TCRdb's version includes in-frame clones alone and lacks a portion of them. This repertoire shows 1,100,000 or so clones, about 84% found once; its top ten account for about 0.52%. Sequenced: memory CD4+ T cells from PBMCs. Indicated subset: CD45RA-negative fraction. All receptors come from a man aged 18 to 30 in good health. Some clones in this sample may be carry-over from other donors' samples.

This chain connects TRBV7-9 to TRBJ2-7; 7 bases match TRBD2. The length of the CDR3 is 16 residues. V shed 5 bases and J 1 base; nucleotides not matched to a gene: 11. The germline V gene has CDR1 SEHNR and CDR2 FQNEAQ (reference sequence). In DNA, the CDR3 is TGTGCCAGCAGCACCCCAAGCGGGGCACCATCCTACGAGCAGTACTTC. Translating gives CASSTPSGAPSYEQYF.

This chain joins TRBV6-5 and TRBJ1-1, with D unresolved. The CDR3 contains 15 residues. Per the germline V gene, CDR1 is MNHEY and CDR2 is SVGAGI. With 6 bases removed from V and 1 base from J, the gap between germline ends came to 15 bases. The CDR3 loop reads CASRGDSLGNTEAFF. The CDR3 coding sequence is TGTGCCAGCAGGGGTGATTCCTTGGGGAACACTGAAGCTTTCTTT.

The chain links TRBV4-1 to TRBJ2-1, with a tentative D call TRBD2 (6 bases). CDR3 length: 13 amino acids. Germline V gives CDR1 MGHRA, CDR2 YSYEKL. Trimming left V 1 base short and J 10 bases short, with 11 bases between. For the CDR3, the DNA is TGCGCCAGCAGCCAAGGGACGGCGGGGGAGCAGTTCTTC. This encodes CASSQGTAGEQFF.

A note on this clone: Within the sample, other DNA sequences also encode this same CDR3. This chain links TRBV6-1 with TRBJ1-2; D unclear. Germline V gives CDR1 MNHNS, CDR2 SASEGT. The CDR3 runs to 12 residues. The V end lost 6 bases, the J end lost 4 bases, and 9 bases lay between the germline ends. This CDR3 reads CASRVSSYGYTF. The CDR3 bases are TGTGCCAGCAGGGTCAGTAGCTATGGCTACACCTTC.

The genes are TRBV4-1 and TRBJ2-2; either TRBD1 or TRBD2 may fit D (5 bases each). The CDR3 has 15 residues. Germline values: CDR1 MGHRA, CDR2 YSYEKL. Trimming took off 5 bases at V and 3 bases at J, with 13 bases between the two ends. The CDR3 nucleotides read TGCGCCAGCAGCGCCGGGGACCGATACACCGGGGAGCTGTTTTTT. This translates into CASSAGDRYTGELFF.

V and J are TRBV27 and TRBJ2-7; 13 bases align to TRBD2. Germline assignment: CDR1 MNHEY and CDR2 SMNVEV (reference sequence). The CDR3 is 18 amino acids. J gave up 5 bases and V 2 bases, and 12 bases lay outside the gene matches. Here the CDR3 reads CASSLKGIRLAGGHEQYF. CDR3 nucleotides: TGTGCCAGCAGTTTAAAGGGGATCAGACTAGCGGGAGGCCACGAGCAGTACTTC.

This rearrangement joins TRBV5-1 to TRBJ2-2, with D perhaps matching TRBD1 (5 bases). The CDR3 runs to 11 residues. V was cut by 3 bases and J by 10 bases, with 7 bases left in between. CDR1 and CDR2 (germline): SGHRS, YFSETQ. CDR3 DNA sequence: TGCGCCAGCAGCTCCAGGGTGGAGCTGTTTTTT. Amino acid sequence: CASSSRVELFF.

The rearrangement uses TRBV5-1 and TRBJ2-2; TRBD1 agrees at 8 bases. CDR3 length equals 15 residues. Trimming took 4 bases from V and 5 from J; bases not matched to a gene: 7. Germline assignment: CDR1 SGHRS and CDR2 YFSETQ. The CDR3 protein is CASSVGHRGTGELFF. For the CDR3, the DNA is TGCGCCAGCAGCGTGGGCCACAGGGGGACCGGGGAGCTGTTTTTT.

V usage is TRBV7-8 and J usage is TRBJ2-7; 7 bases are shared with TRBD2. The germline gives CDR1 SGHVS, CDR2 FQNEAQ. After removal of 1 base from V and 4 bases from J, the junction contained 7 bases not matched to a gene. The CDR3 consists of 15 residues. The CDR3 DNA reads TGTGCCAGCAGCTTAGTATATGCGGGAGCGTACGAGCAGTACTTC. Its translation: CASSLVYAGAYEQYF.

The rearrangement links TRBV2 to TRBJ2-1; D tentatively reads TRBD1 or TRBD2 (6 bases each). This CDR3 spans 14 amino acids. Trimming shortened V by 7 bases and J by 14 bases, and 24 bases separated the two germline ends. Per the germline V gene, CDR1 is SNHLY and CDR2 is FYNNEI. This chain's CDR3 is CASTFPLGGGNEFF. The CDR3 DNA reads TGTGCCAGCACATTCCCTCTTGGGGGCGGGAATGAGTTCTTC.

This clone was detected only once. The chain employs TRBV18 and TRBJ2-1; D is unresolved. Trimming removed 5 bases from V and 4 bases from J, with 9 bases in between. Germline V gene sequence: CDR1 KGHSH, CDR2 LQKENI. The CDR3 consists of 13 residues. Written as DNA, the CDR3 is TGTGCCAGCTCATCGACCGCTTACAATGAGCAGTTCTTC. Translation: CASSSTAYNEQFF.

The genes are TRBV28 and TRBJ2-7; no definite D call. This CDR3 region has 19 residues. Germline loops: CDR1 MDHEN, CDR2 SYDVKM. Trimming took 6 bases from V and 5 from J, leaving 32 bases between them. The DNA for the CDR3 is TGTGCCAGCAGCTCTGCCTTGACCTCCTGGGTTAAGGGAATCAACGAGCAGTACTTC. Translation: CASSSALTSWVKGINEQYF.

The chain carries TRBV13 and TRBJ1-1; D is possibly TRBD1 (5 bases). Trimming took 5 bases from V and 3 from J, leaving 19 bases between them. The CDR3 consists of 16 residues. CDR1 and CDR2 from the germline V gene are PRHDT and FYEKMQ (reference sequence). The CDR3 DNA reads as TGTGCCAGCAGCCCCCTGATGGGACGGTTGGACACTGAAGCTTTCTTT. It codes for CASSPLMGRLDTEAFF.

At least ten counts were recorded for this clone. V usage is TRBV5-1 and J usage is TRBJ2-7; maybe TRBD2 (5 bases). This CDR3 has 13 residues. Trimming took 2 bases from V and 2 from J, leaving 8 bases between them. Germline CDR1 and CDR2: SGHRS and YFSETQ. In DNA, the CDR3 is TGCGCCAGCAGCTTCGATAGCGCCTACGAGCAGTACTTC. This codes for CASSFDSAYEQYF.

The chain couples TRBV18 to TRBJ1-3; D gene unclear. CDR3 size: 15 residues. Trimming removed 6 bases at V and 2 bases at J, with 14 bases between. Germline loops: CDR1 KGHSH, CDR2 LQKENI. The CDR3 is CASSKAVGTGNTIYF. In DNA form, the CDR3 reads TGTGCCAGCTCGAAGGCGGTCGGTACTGGAAACACCATATATTTT.